These T cell receptor beta chains were read from a single sample in a study of blood T cell repertoires in COVID-19. The data were produced by immunoSEQ multiplex PCR, yet TCRdb's version contains in-frame clones alone and is incomplete. The sample carries over 200,000 clones, 88% recorded once. Material for sequencing was peripheral blood. Every receptor here comes from a woman aged 40 to 50 who had recovered from COVID-19. The CDR3 runs from the conserved cysteine through the conserved F or W. D genes are given only for firm matches. Part of the rows lack a size; the others show once, few, many or a class for expanded clones.

clone_size	v_call	d_call	j_call	cdr3_aa	cdr3_nt
NA	TRBV3-1/TRBV3-2	NA	TRBJ1-3	CASSRLGFGATSGNTIYF	TGTGCCAGCAGCCGCTTGGGGTTTGGGGCCACCTCTGGAAACACCATATATTTT
NA	TRBV11-3	NA	TRBJ1-5	CASSLVVWGQNQPQHF	TGTGCCAGCAGCTTAGTTGTCTGGGGGCAAAATCAGCCCCAGCATTTT
NA	TRBV11-2	NA	TRBJ1-2	CASTRPNRVPNGYTF	TGTGCCAGCACCCGACCGAACAGGGTTCCCAATGGCTACACCTTC
NA	TRBV19	TRBD2	TRBJ2-2	CATRGASGRTNGELFF	TGTGCCACCCGGGGGGCTAGCGGGAGAACGAACGGGGAGCTGTTTTTT
NA	TRBV7-9	NA	TRBJ2-3	CASSPPGLRTDTQYF	TGTGCCAGCAGCCCACCCGGACTCCGCACAGATACGCAGTATTTT
once	TRBV25-1	NA	TRBJ2-1	CASSRNDWLGEQFF	TGTGCCAGCAGTCGTAACGACTGGCTGGGTGAGCAGTTCTTC
NA	TRBV29-1	NA	TRBJ2-5	CSVSPGGRPQETQYF	TGCAGCGTCTCCCCCGGGGGTAGACCCCAAGAGACCCAGTACTTC
NA	TRBV5-5	NA	TRBJ1-2	CASSLASPGRDYGYTF	TGTGCCAGCAGCTTGGCCTCCCCGGGTCGGGACTATGGCTACACCTTC
NA	TRBV12-5	NA	TRBJ2-2	CASGATANTGELFF	TGTGCTAGTGGGGCCACAGCGAACACCGGGGAGCTGTTTTTT
NA	TRBV18	TRBD2	TRBJ2-3	CASSLAGSTDTQYF	TGTGCCAGCTCACTAGCGGGGAGCACAGATACGCAGTATTTT
NA	TRBV7-2	NA	TRBJ2-3	CASSLGFGGLLYF	TGTGCCAGCAGCTTAGGGTTTGGGGGACTTCTGTATTTT
NA	TRBV19	NA	TRBJ1-4	CAVAPDFGEKLFF	TGTGCAGTAGCCCCCGACTTTGGGGAAAAACTGTTTTTT
NA	TRBV4-3	TRBD1	TRBJ1-5	CASSQDWGSGGIQPQHF	TGCGCCAGCAGCCAAGATTGGGGGTCAGGGGGCATTCAGCCCCAGCATTTT
NA	TRBV6-4	NA	TRBJ1-2	CASSASGVNGYTF	TGTGCCAGCAGTGCCTCAGGGGTTAATGGCTACACCTTC
NA	TRBV6-4	NA	TRBJ1-1	CASSDAAKRWAGDTEAFF	TGTGCCAGCAGTGACGCGGCCAAAAGGTGGGCCGGGGACACTGAAGCTTTCTTT
few	TRBV19	NA	TRBJ1-2	CASSEASYGYTF	TGTGCCAGTAGTGAGGCTTCCTATGGCTACACCTTC
once	TRBV2	TRBD1	TRBJ2-7	CASSRDSYEQYF	TGTGCCAGCAGCCGGGACAGCTACGAGCAGTACTTC
NA	TRBV6-5	TRBD2	TRBJ2-5	CASSPRTSGPGDF	TGTGCCAGCAGTCCCCGGACTAGCGGGCCCGGCGACTTC
NA	TRBV30	NA	TRBJ2-1	CAWSVGAIYNEQFF	TGTGCCTGGAGTGTGGGGGCCATTTACAATGAGCAGTTCTTC
once	TRBV27	NA	TRBJ2-6	CASSPISGANVLTF	TGTGCCAGCAGTCCTATCTCTGGGGCCAACGTCCTGACTTTC
once	TRBV12-3/TRBV12-4	TRBD1	TRBJ2-7	CASSNRGYAEQYF	TGTGCCAGCAGTAACAGGGGCTACGCCGAGCAGTACTTC
NA	TRBV19	NA	TRBJ1-2	CASTGGSGDYGYTF	TGTGCCAGTACCGGCGGGTCGGGTGACTATGGCTACACCTTC
NA	TRBV9	NA	TRBJ1-6	CASGAGPLHF	TGTGCCAGCGGGGCAGGGCCCCTCCACTTT
few	TRBV7-3	TRBD2	TRBJ2-7	CASSPPGREGLEQYF	TGTGCCAGCAGCCCCCCGGGGCGGGAGGGTCTCGAGCAGTACTTC
NA	TRBV7-9	TRBD2	TRBJ2-1	CASSSTSGIAQFF	TGTGCCAGCAGCTCGACTAGCGGGATAGCGCAGTTCTTC
NA	TRBV15	NA	TRBJ2-1	CATSRRSGSSYNEQFF	TGTGCCACCAGCAGGAGGTCCGGGAGCTCCTACAATGAGCAGTTCTTC
NA	TRBV7-8	TRBD1	TRBJ1-6	CASSLSGTGADSLHF	TGTGCCAGCAGCTTAAGCGGGACAGGGGCCGACTCCCTCCACTTT
once	TRBV24-1	NA	TRBJ2-7	CATSGSDSSSYEQYF	TGTGCCACCAGTGGTTCGGACAGCAGCTCCTACGAGCAGTACTTC
NA	TRBV4-1	TRBD1	TRBJ1-5	CASSQPDRGGNQPQHF	TGCGCCAGCAGCCAACCTGACAGGGGAGGCAATCAGCCCCAGCATTTT
NA	TRBV11-3	TRBD2	TRBJ2-7	CASSPGTSGPYEQYF	TGTGCCAGCAGCCCCGGGACTAGCGGGCCCTACGAGCAGTACTTC
NA	TRBV4-2	TRBD1	TRBJ2-7	CASSQVPRGREYEQYF	TGTGCCAGCAGCCAAGTACCCAGGGGGAGAGAGTACGAGCAGTACTTC
few	TRBV24-1	NA	TRBJ1-1	CATRASQNTEAFF	TGTGCCACCAGGGCCAGTCAAAACACTGAAGCTTTCTTT
once	TRBV25-1	TRBD1	TRBJ1-1	CASSARGQAEAFF	TGTGCCAGCAGTGCTAGGGGGCAGGCCGAAGCTTTCTTT
once	TRBV5-5	NA	TRBJ1-4	CASSLWGGEKLFF	TGTGCCAGCAGCTTGTGGGGAGGGGAAAAACTGTTTTTT
NA	TRBV7-9	TRBD2	TRBJ2-1	CASTDLAGPHNEQFF	TGTGCCAGCACCGACCTAGCGGGACCCCACAATGAGCAGTTCTTC
NA	TRBV7-2	NA	TRBJ2-7	CASSLAWGLPYEQYF	TGTGCCAGCAGCTTAGCGTGGGGACTCCCTTACGAGCAGTACTTC
NA	TRBV7-9	NA	TRBJ2-5	CASSLGRGETQYF	TGTGCCAGCAGCTTAGGCAGGGGAGAGACCCAGTACTTC
once	TRBV27	NA	TRBJ2-3	CASSPLQGGADTQYF	TGTGCCAGCAGTCCACTACAGGGGGGGGCAGATACGCAGTATTTT
once	TRBV5-4	NA	TRBJ2-1	CASSSSVREMGEQFF	TGTGCCAGCAGCTCGTCCGTACGGGAGATGGGTGAGCAGTTCTTC
NA	TRBV7-9	NA	TRBJ1-1	CASLSHPHRVEAFF	TGTGCCAGCCTATCGCACCCCCACAGGGTGGAAGCTTTCTTT
NA	TRBV3-1/TRBV3-2	NA	TRBJ1-3	CASSQVLIKQKTSGNTIYF	TGTGCCAGCAGCCAAGTCTTAATCAAACAGAAAACCTCTGGAAACACCATATATTTT
few	TRBV5-1	TRBD2	TRBJ2-1	CASSFPSGLAGGLHNEQFF	TGCGCCAGCAGCTTCCCATCGGGACTAGCGGGAGGCCTCCACAATGAGCAGTTCTTC
NA	TRBV19	TRBD1	TRBJ1-1	CASSTLPRQGGRNTEAFF	TGTGCCAGTAGTACCCTCCCCCGACAGGGGGGAAGGAACACTGAAGCTTTCTTT
NA	TRBV5-1	NA	TRBJ2-3	CASSRGLGLGTDTQYF	TGCGCCAGCAGCCGGGGACTGGGGCTTGGCACAGATACGCAGTATTTT
once	TRBV7-9	NA	TRBJ2-7	CASSLASGTPSYEQYF	TGTGCCAGCAGCTTAGCCTCCGGGACACCTTCCTACGAGCAGTACTTC
NA	TRBV9	NA	TRBJ2-2	CASSVAGPGVNTGELFF	TGTGCCAGCAGCGTAGCTGGGCCGGGGGTGAACACCGGGGAGCTGTTTTTT
once	TRBV5-1	NA	TRBJ2-1	CASGPGLPPHNEQFF	TGCGCCAGCGGACCCGGACTCCCACCCCACAATGAGCAGTTCTTC
NA	TRBV15	TRBD1	TRBJ1-1	CATPGTGGTEAFF	TGTGCCACCCCCGGGACAGGGGGCACTGAAGCTTTCTTT
NA	TRBV7-9	TRBD2	TRBJ2-7	CASSLEGLAGAEQYF	TGTGCCAGCAGCTTAGAAGGGCTAGCGGGCGCCGAGCAGTACTTC
NA	TRBV27	TRBD2	TRBJ2-5	CASSLSGTSGRAVGAQYF	TGTGCCAGCAGTTTATCGGGGACTAGCGGGAGAGCCGTCGGGGCCCAGTACTTC
NA	TRBV30	NA	TRBJ2-1	CAWQGTGDEQFF	TGTGCCTGGCAGGGGACGGGCGATGAGCAGTTCTTC
NA	TRBV7-2	NA	TRBJ1-3	CASSPRSFLSGNTIYF	TGTGCCAGCAGCCCACGGAGCTTCCTCTCTGGAAACACCATATATTTT
few	TRBV30	NA	TRBJ1-6	CAWSVPRSPLHF	TGTGCCTGGAGTGTACCCCGGTCACCCCTCCACTTT
NA	TRBV7-8	TRBD2	TRBJ2-6	CASSLVVAGRSGANVLTF	TGTGCCAGCAGCTTAGTGGTAGCGGGACGCTCTGGGGCCAACGTCCTGACTTTC
NA	TRBV24-1	TRBD1	TRBJ1-2	CATSDPRTGVDYGYTF	TGTGCCACCAGTGACCCTCGGACAGGGGTCGACTATGGCTACACCTTC
NA	TRBV2	NA	TRBJ1-5	CASSESQYSNQPQHF	TGTGCCAGCAGTGAAAGTCAGTATAGCAATCAGCCCCAGCATTTT
NA	TRBV10-3	NA	TRBJ2-3	CAIRRGRGGSTDTQYF	TGTGCCATCAGGAGGGGGCGGGGCGGCAGCACAGATACGCAGTATTTT